This T cell receptor beta chain was captured by sequencing in a study of blood T cell repertoires in COVID-19. On the study more broadly: Collection of acute and convalescent COVID-19 samples took place in the United States, Italy and Spain. Nucleic acid was either cDNA or gDNA, and it came from T cells, B-cell-depleted T cells, or PBMCs.

This CDR3 region has 17 residues. The junction had 11 bases not matched to a gene; V was cut back by 5 bases and J by 2 bases. Germline V CDR1 and CDR2: SGHTA, FQGNSA. TCRdb's copy holds only in-frame clones and misses some; the assay was immunoSEQ multiplex PCR. In the table there are roughly 350,000 clones, around 87% of which are singletons. J is TRBJ2-3 and V is TRBV7-2, with 9 positions matching TRBD2. Specimen: peripheral blood. This TCR derives from a woman in her forties or fifties with COVID-19, enrolled during active disease. CDR3 nucleotides: TGTGCCAGCAGCCCCCGCGGGAGGGGAGTATCCACAGATACGCAGTATTTT. Translated, it gives CASSPRGRGVSTDTQYF.